What follows are 28 T cell receptor beta chains derived from one specimen sequenced in a study of T cells expressing NK-cell markers (dated by TCRdb to 2019 to 2021). The library came from 5' RACE. The sequencer was an Illumina HiSeq 2000. The reads were reprocessed in TCRdb, with one entry per CDR3 protein sequence and no accompanying DNA. In this sample's table one finds about 400,000 distinct CDR3 sequences. About 10% of the sample belongs to the ten largest clones. Sequenced sample: blood T cells: a sorted CD56 or NKG2C T cell subset, CD4+ or CD8+ T cells, or bulk PBMC T cells (not recorded which). These receptors were obtained from a woman in her forties or fifties in good health. Donor details come from another sample of the same person, matched by shared clones.

The chain employs TRBV5-1 and TRBJ2-7; no DNA is available, so the TRBD2 call from TCRdb remains unchecked. Germline-derived CDR1 and CDR2 are SGHRS and YFSETQ. CDR3 length: 14 amino acids. CDR3 sequence reads: CASSHDGNTYEQYF.

V usage is TRBV4-2 and J usage is TRBJ2-1; TCRdb's assignment of TRBD2 cannot be checked, as there is no DNA. Germline V gives CDR1 LGHNA, CDR2 YNFKEQ. This CDR3 spans 16 amino acids. The chain's CDR3 is CASSQDLTGGRNEQFF.

This chain uses TRBV5-1 with TRBJ1-1. The CDR3 loop spans 14 amino acids. Germline V lookup: CDR1 SGHRS, CDR2 YFSETQ. The CDR3 loop reads CASSSSNKNTEAFF.

The rearrangement links TRBV20-1 to TRBJ2-1; TCRdb proposes TRBD2, but this gene call is untestable without DNA. In germline, CDR1 is DFQATT, CDR2 SNEGSKA (reference sequence). The CDR3 has 14 residues. The CDR3 loop reads CSAPPRLVTNEQFF.

J is TRBJ2-2 and V is TRBV10-3; TCRdb calls TRBD2, which cannot be checked without DNA. The CDR3 has 16 amino acids. CDR1 is ENHRY and CDR2 is SYGVKD in the germline V gene. CDR3 residues: CAIDSSSGKNTGELFF.

The chain joins TRBV29-1 to TRBJ2-1. The germline V gene encodes CDR1 SQVTM and CDR2 ANQGSEA. There are 12 residues in the CDR3. CDR3 protein: CSVVQIGVEQFF.

V and J are TRBV27 and TRBJ2-1; TCRdb designates TRBD2, a call that cannot be tested without DNA. Looked up from germline, CDR1 is MNHEY and CDR2 is SMNVEV (reference sequence). The CDR3 spans 15 residues. The CDR3 sequence: CASTSGRGPYNEQFF.

This sequence joins TRBV18 and TRBJ2-5; TCRdb names TRBD1, which stays unverified in the absence of DNA. Germline CDR1 KGHSH, CDR2 LQKENI. The CDR3 extends over 14 amino acids. The CDR3 loop reads CASFAGTGKETQYF.

The chain has TRBV5-1 and TRBJ2-1. CDR3 size: 14 residues. Germline loops: CDR1 SGHRS, CDR2 YFSETQ. The CDR3 loop reads CASRRVGDDNEQFF.

The J gene is TRBJ2-3, the V gene TRBV5-4; TCRdb proposes TRBD1, but this gene call is untestable without DNA. Germline assignment: CDR1 SGHNT and CDR2 YYREEE (reference sequence). The CDR3 has 17 amino acids. The chain's CDR3 is CASSLRSGTAYTDTQYF.

The V call is TRBV6-2 or TRBV6-3, the J call TRBJ2-3; TCRdb picks TRBD1, but there is no DNA to check that call. Germline values: CDR1 MNHEY, CDR2 SVGEGT. The CDR3 is 16 amino acids. The CDR3 sequence is CASSYTGGRSTDTQYF.

The genes are TRBV10-3 and TRBJ1-6. CDR3 length equals 15 residues. Germline CDR1 and CDR2: ENHRY and SYGVKD. CDR3: CAISGRTADNSPLHF.

This rearrangement joins TRBV6-5 to TRBJ2-3; the D call of TRBD1 rests on TCRdb alone, since no DNA is present to check it. CDR1 and CDR2 (germline): MNHEY, SVGAGI. The CDR3 has 14 amino acids. CDR3 region: CASKPRDLTDTQYF.

The rearrangement uses TRBV12-3 or TRBV12-4 and TRBJ2-1; TCRdb outputs TRBD2, but without DNA this stays unchecked. The CDR3 loop spans 13 amino acids. The CDR3 loop reads CASSLGAGGAPFF.

The J gene is TRBJ2-1, the V gene TRBV27; the TCRdb call, TRBD2, lacks DNA for checking. The CDR3 is 16 amino acids. Germline V lookup: CDR1 MNHEY, CDR2 SMNVEV (reference sequence). Here the CDR3 reads CASSSVQASGVNEQFF.

The V gene is TRBV2, the J gene TRBJ2-4; TCRdb calls TRBD1, which cannot be checked without DNA. Germline CDR1 reads SNHLY; CDR2 reads FYNNEI. The CDR3 runs 14 residues. CDR3 loop: CASRPEAPPAIQYF. Full variable domain (missing parts from reference TRBV2 and TRBJ2-4): EPEVTQTPSHQVTQMGQEVILRCVPISNHLYFYWYRQILGQKVEFLVSFYNNEISEKSEIFDDQFSVERPDGSNFTLKIRSTKLEDSAMYFCASRPEAPPAIQYFGAGTRLSVL.

The chain uses TRBV6-5 and TRBJ2-2; TCRdb's D call of TRBD2 is untestable without DNA. CDR1 is MNHEY, CDR2 SVGAGI, per germline. The CDR3 covers 16 residues. The CDR3 spells CASTKGLAGGTGELFF.

The rearrangement links TRBV5-5 to TRBJ2-7; as DNA is missing, the TRBD1 call by TCRdb cannot be tested. This CDR3 has 15 amino acids. Germline V CDR1 and CDR2: SGHKS, YYEKEE (reference sequence). The CDR3 loop is CASSLAPGTSYEQYF.

The rearrangement uses TRBV5-6 and TRBJ2-3; TCRdb proposes TRBD1, but this gene call is untestable without DNA. Germline values: CDR1 SGHDT, CDR2 YYEEEE. This CDR3 contains 13 residues. CDR3 loop: CASSFGGEDTQYF.

The rearrangement links TRBV28 to TRBJ2-1; the TCRdb D gene call, TRBD2, has no DNA to confirm it. Germline CDR1 and CDR2: MDHEN and SYDVKM. The CDR3 runs to 13 residues. The CDR3 is CASSSTSRNEQFF.

The chain is built from TRBV6-5 and TRBJ1-6; TCRdb calls TRBD1, which cannot be checked without DNA. This CDR3 is built from 14 residues. Per germline, CDR1 MNHEY and CDR2 SVGAGI. CDR3 in amino acids: CASTRGQGASPLHF.

The rearrangement uses TRBV4-1 and TRBJ2-7; the D call of TRBD1 rests on TCRdb alone, since no DNA is present to check it. Per the germline V gene, CDR1 is MGHRA and CDR2 is YSYEKL. This CDR3 is 12 amino acids long. The CDR3 protein is CASAGEPGEQYF.

This chain links TRBV7-7 with TRBJ2-5. Looked up from germline, CDR1 is SSHAT and CDR2 is FNYEAQ (reference sequence). This CDR3 has 12 amino acids. The CDR3 loop is CASSMTGETQYF.

V is TRBV12-3 or TRBV12-4 and J is TRBJ2-2; TCRdb's D call of TRBD1 is untestable without DNA. This CDR3 spans 15 amino acids. This CDR3 is CASSLSRGRIGELFF.

The J gene is TRBJ2-7, the V gene TRBV4-1; TCRdb calls TRBD1, which cannot be checked without DNA. CDR1 MGHRA and CDR2 YSYEKL come from the germline V gene. The CDR3 is 14 residues long. CDR3 region: CASSSTWSLYEQYF.

The V and J genes are TRBV12-3 or TRBV12-4 and TRBJ2-7; TCRdb gives TRBD1 as the D gene, but with no DNA this cannot be confirmed. The CDR3 sequence is 14 residues long. CDR3 amino acids: CAVAAGTEPNKQYF.

This sequence joins TRBV12-3 or TRBV12-4 and TRBJ2-7. The CDR3 sequence is 13 residues long. CDR3 in amino acids: CASSFVATYEQYF.

CDR3 sequence: CAISGHSSGNTIYF. V and J are TRBV10-3 and TRBJ1-3. The germline CDR1 and CDR2 sequences are ENHRY and SYGVKD. CDR3 length: 14 residues.